Sequencing of this T cell receptor beta chain was carried out in a study of response to subunit inactivated influenza vaccine (dated by TCRdb to about 2018). In the study overall: The study used deep quantitative T cell receptor repertoire profiling to track responses to a trivalent subunit inactivated influenza vaccine. Broad study findings and their caveats: The authors proposed that each seasonal influenza vaccination may bring in only a limited number of new T cells.

As regards this clonotype: The antigen it recognizes is unknown. Per-base quality was not reported, and no clone a single base away is much larger than it.

Libraries were constructed by RT-PCR. The sequencer listed for this sample is Illumina HiSeq 2500. TCRdb reanalyzed the raw reads on its own, using fastp at Q25 for trimming and MiXCR for clone calling, and kept in-frame beta chains. Duplicate CDR3 protein sequences are folded into a single record with the most common DNA and genes. Here the sample has fewer than 700,000 distinct CDR3 sequences; 13% occur a single time. The ten largest make up around 12% of the sample. The time point label, read with the paper, signifies: 45 to 55 days after influenza vaccine administration. Sequencing used PBMCs from blood, obtained 40 to 50 days after vaccination. The sequence came from a man aged 50-59 years who received an inactivated influenza vaccine. Donor details come from another sample of the same person, matched by shared clones.

At the DNA level, the sequence is TGCGCCAGCAGCATCGGACCCGAGGGAGATACGCAGTATTTT. Translated, it gives CASSIGPEGDTQYF. The chain is made from TRBV5-1 and TRBJ2-3, and TRBD2 may be the D gene, going by 5 matching bases. Measured from the cysteine to the phenylalanine, the CDR3 is 14 residues long. Only the CDR3 portion is preserved as DNA: 42 bases, with reading frame beginning at the first base. According to the germline V gene, CDR1 reads SGHRS and CDR2 reads YFSETQ. V loses 4 bases, J loses 5 bases, and the germline ends lie 14 bases apart.